The 20 T cell receptor beta chains below come from one sample, sequenced in a study of blood T cells in healthy people across ages. For the second PCR, which ran for about 6 to 11 cycles, a sample-barcoded 5' primer and a J-beta primer mix were used. TCRdb re-called the 5' RACE reads with MiXCR, one entry per CDR3 protein. The sample contains 1.5 million to 2 million distinct CDR3 sequences, about 39% of which appear only once. Source material: blood. The receptors shown here come from a human donor in good health.

The genes are TRBV7-2 and TRBJ2-5, with 13 bases aligning to TRBD2. The CDR3 runs to 17 residues. The J segment lost 5 bases and the V segment lost 3 bases, leaving 9 bases of the junction unmatched. Germline loops: CDR1 SGHTA, CDR2 FQGNSA. CDR3 DNA: TGTGCCAGCAGCTTGGGACCCGGGACTAGCGGGGATGAGACCCAGTACTTC. This encodes CASSLGPGTSGDETQYF.

Only a few counts were recorded for this clonotype. V and J are TRBV29-1 and TRBJ1-2, with D uncertain. This CDR3 has 15 amino acids. The germline V gene has CDR1 SQVTM and CDR2 ANQGSEA. V dropped 3 bases and J dropped 0 bases, with 14 bases sitting between them. The CDR3 protein is CSVDTWERANYGYTF. CDR3 sequence (DNA): TGCAGCGTTGATACTTGGGAACGGGCTAACTATGGCTACACCTTC.

The chain employs TRBV30 and TRBJ1-1, with 9 bases that match TRBD1. The germline gives CDR1 GTSNPN, CDR2 SVGIG (reference sequence). The CDR3 has 13 residues. V was pared by 3 bases and J by 5 bases, with 4 bases of the junction left unmatched. The CDR3 nucleotides are TGTGCCTGGAGAGGGACAGGGTGGACTGAAGCTTTCTTT. It specifies CAWRGTGWTEAFF.

The table lists this clonotype with a few counts. Here the CDR3 reads CAISVRDGVYEQYF. CDR3 in DNA: TGTGCCATCAGTGTCCGGGACGGAGTTTACGAGCAGTACTTC. This chain links TRBV10-3 with TRBJ2-7; tentatively, D is TRBD1 or TRBD2 (5 bases each). V lost 4 bases, J lost 4 bases, and 14 bases lay in between. The CDR3 covers 14 residues. Germline CDR1 reads ENHRY; CDR2 reads SYGVKD.

This chain uses TRBV6-6 with TRBJ1-2, with D possibly matching TRBD1 (6 bases). With 5 bases removed from V and 4 bases from J, the gap between germline ends came to 20 bases. CDR1 and CDR2 from the germline V gene are MNHNY and SVGAGI (reference sequence). The CDR3 consists of 16 residues. CDR3 nucleotides: TGTGCCAGCAGTAGACCGGGACAAAGATATCCCTATGGCTACACCTTC. Translating it yields CASSRPGQRYPYGYTF.

For the CDR3, the DNA is TGTGCCAGCAGCAAACGGAACTTTCTCACAGATACGCAGTATTTT. Protein: CASSKRNFLTDTQYF. The rearrangement joins TRBV21-1 to TRBJ2-3. TRBV21-1 corresponds to a pseudogene. The length of the CDR3 is 15 residues.

This chain joins TRBV6-2 or TRBV6-3 and TRBJ2-5; D might be TRBD1 (6 bases). Trimming took 7 bases from V and 11 from J, leaving 29 bases between them. The CDR3 sequence is 16 residues long. Germline V gene lookup returns CDR1 MNHEY and CDR2 SVGEGT. CDR3 in DNA: TGTGCCAGCAATTTAGTTTGGCAGGCCGGGGACAATGAGCAGTACTTC. This sequence encodes CASNLVWQAGDNEQYF.

The chain combines TRBV7-8 with TRBJ1-5; no clear D. The CDR3 is 15 residues long. V lost 3 bases and J lost 4, with 13 bases in between. Germline V gene lookup returns CDR1 SGHVS and CDR2 FQNEAQ. This CDR3 reads CASSLPGNENQPQHF. In nucleotides, the CDR3 is TGTGCCAGCAGCTTGCCGGGTAATGAAAATCAGCCCCAGCATTTT.

The chain has TRBV7-8 and TRBJ2-7; a possible D gene is TRBD2 (5 bases). The length of the CDR3 is 15 residues. The germline V gene has CDR1 SGHVS and CDR2 FQNEAQ. V was clipped by 4 bases and J by 2 bases, with 15 bases between them. The CDR3: CASSYDGNPTYEQYF. The DNA for the CDR3 is TGTGCCAGCAGCTATGACGGGAATCCTACCTACGAGCAGTACTTC. Full variable domain (remainder filled in from reference TRBV7-8 and TRBJ2-7): GAGVSQSPRYKVAKRGQDVALRCDPISGHVSLFWYQQALGQGPEFLTYFQNEAQLDKSGLPSDRFFAERPEGSVSTLKIQRTQQEDSAVYLCASSYDGNPTYEQYFGPGTRLTVT.

The chain recombines TRBV20-1 with TRBJ2-2; 11 nucleotides match TRBD2. V was pared by 2 bases and J by 5 bases, with 4 bases of the junction left unmatched. The CDR3 is 15 amino acids. Per germline, CDR1 DFQATT and CDR2 SNEGSKA (reference sequence). Here the CDR3 DNA reads TGCAGTGCTAGACCCCGGACTAGCGGGACCGGGGAGCTGTTTTTT. It codes for CSARPRTSGTGELFF.

The rearrangement links TRBV28 to TRBJ1-5, with 9 bases aligning to TRBD1. The germline V gene encodes CDR1 MDHEN and CDR2 SYDVKM. The CDR3 is 15 amino acids. V trimming: 4 bases; J trimming: 1 base; junction bases outside the gene matches: 2. DNA for the CDR3: TGTGCCAGCAGTTGGGACAGGGAAAGCAATCAGCCCCAGCATTTT. It is translated as CASSWDRESNQPQHF.

As DNA, the CDR3 is TGCAGTGCCAACGGACTAGGCGGCCCGGTAAATACGCAGTATTTT. Its translation: CSANGLGGPVNTQYF. The chain links TRBV20-1 to TRBJ2-3, with 7 bases lining up with TRBD2. J lost 7 bases, V lost 6 bases, and 16 bases had no gene match. The CDR3 is made up of 15 amino acids. CDR1 is DFQATT and CDR2 is SNEGSKA in the germline V gene (reference sequence).

The V and J genes are TRBV20-1 and TRBJ2-7, with D possibly called TRBD1 or TRBD2 (6 bases each). The germline V and J ends were trimmed by 6 bases and 6 bases, with 24 bases remaining between them. The CDR3 runs 15 residues. CDR1 and CDR2 from the germline V gene are DFQATT and SNEGSKA (reference sequence). CDR3 amino acids: CSAPPPGRIGGEQYF. The CDR3 DNA follows: TGCAGTGCCCCTCCCCCGGGGAGGATAGGGGGCGAGCAGTACTTC.

The rearrangement uses TRBV5-1 and TRBJ2-7; TRBD1 matches 10 bases. V lost 0 bases and J lost 4; bases outside the gene matches: 10. CDR1 SGHRS and CDR2 YFSETQ come from the germline V gene. CDR3 length: 17 amino acids. The CDR3 sequence is CASSLGDSGQGFYEQYF. The CDR3 DNA is TGCGCCAGCAGCTTGGGGGATTCGGGACAGGGGTTTTACGAGCAGTACTTC. The variable domain in full, completed from reference TRBV5-1 and TRBJ2-7, reads KAGVTQTPRYLIKTRGQQVTLSCSPISGHRSVSWYQQTPGQGLQFLFEYFSETQRNKGNFPGRFSGRQFSNSRSEMNVSTLELGDSALYLCASSLGDSGQGFYEQYFGPGTRLTVT.

V gene TRBV6-6 combines with J gene TRBJ1-5; D remains unclear. Trimming shortened V by 0 bases and J by 0 bases, and 12 bases separated the two germline ends. Germline loops: CDR1 MNHNY, CDR2 SVGAGI (reference sequence). The CDR3 totals 17 residues. CDR3 DNA sequence: TGTGCCAGCAGTTACTCTCACCACAGCAATAGCAATCAGCCCCAGCATTTT. Its translation: CASSYSHHSNSNQPQHF.

The chain employs TRBV12-3 or TRBV12-4 and TRBJ1-1; TRBD1 is a possible D gene (5 bases). The V and J ends lost 7 bases and 0 bases respectively, with 36 bases between them. The CDR3 runs 22 residues. The CDR3 nucleotides read TGTGCCAGCAACCCTGAGGAGTGGGCCCCTGACCACCAGGGTAATATGAACACTGAAGCTTTCTTT. This codes for CASNPEEWAPDHQGNMNTEAFF.

The genes are TRBV25-1 and TRBJ2-5; maybe TRBD1 (5 bases). CDR1 and CDR2 from the germline V gene are MGHDK and SYGVNS. V was trimmed by 6 bases and J by 5 bases, leaving 16 bases between them. There are 14 residues in the CDR3. CDR3: CASSPRQPGETQYF. The CDR3 bases are TGTGCCAGCAGCCCCAGACAGCCAGGGGAGACCCAGTACTTC.

This clonotype turned up a few times. The chain recombines TRBV6-2 or TRBV6-3 with TRBJ2-1; 8 positions match TRBD1. The CDR3 loop spans 14 amino acids. The junction had 9 bases not matched to a gene; V was cut back by 4 bases and J by 10 bases. Germline V gene sequence: CDR1 MNHEY, CDR2 SVGEGT. CDR3 loop: CASSFDRDRWEQFF. In DNA form, the CDR3 reads TGTGCCAGCAGTTTCGACAGGGACAGGTGGGAGCAGTTCTTC.

The rearrangement uses TRBV28 and TRBJ2-4, with D uncertain. The ends were cut back, 1 base at V and 8 bases at J, with 12 bases in the middle. The CDR3 is 14 amino acids. CDR1 is MDHEN, CDR2 SYDVKM, per germline. DNA for the CDR3: TGTGCCAGCAGTTTATTTACGGAGAGGCACATTCAGTACTTC. It is translated as CASSLFTERHIQYF.

This chain uses TRBV27 with TRBJ1-1; possibly TRBD1 for D (5 bases). Germline lookup yields CDR1 MNHEY and CDR2 SMNVEV (reference sequence). Trimming pared 2 bases from V and 7 bases from J, leaving 8 bases between. The CDR3 has 12 residues. The CDR3 nucleotides read TGTGCCAGCAGTTTAGACAGACGTGAAGCTTTCTTT. It specifies CASSLDRREAFF.